Here is one TCR beta chain with its context. Study processing details: Using reference gene primer amplification, nucleated cell counts were estimated. Sequencing used immunoSEQ multiplex PCR; TCRdb keeps in-frame clones, though not all of them. The V and J calls and clone size were taken over from that table, and D and trimming were inferred from the DNA. This sample has roughly 270,000 clones, with roughly 85% found just once. The data derive from a study of blood T cell repertoires in COVID-19. On the study more broadly: Samples came from the United States, Italy and Spain, spanning acute and convalescent COVID-19. PBMCs, B-cell-depleted T cells, or T cells were the source of the cDNA or gDNA that made up the material.

The germline V gene encodes CDR1 MDHEN and CDR2 SYDVKM. CDR3 length: 19 amino acids. The trim removed 6 bases at V and 0 bases at J, leaving 14 bases unmatched. The sample taken for sequencing was peripheral blood. The V and J genes are TRBV28 and TRBJ1-5; 10 bases match TRBD1. The TCR comes from a man aged 45-65 years with active or convalescent COVID-19. In DNA, the CDR3 is TGTGCCAGCAGCCCGACAGGGGGCCGGGGGATTTATAGCAATCAGCCCCAGCATTTT. Residues: CASSPTGGRGIYSNQPQHF.